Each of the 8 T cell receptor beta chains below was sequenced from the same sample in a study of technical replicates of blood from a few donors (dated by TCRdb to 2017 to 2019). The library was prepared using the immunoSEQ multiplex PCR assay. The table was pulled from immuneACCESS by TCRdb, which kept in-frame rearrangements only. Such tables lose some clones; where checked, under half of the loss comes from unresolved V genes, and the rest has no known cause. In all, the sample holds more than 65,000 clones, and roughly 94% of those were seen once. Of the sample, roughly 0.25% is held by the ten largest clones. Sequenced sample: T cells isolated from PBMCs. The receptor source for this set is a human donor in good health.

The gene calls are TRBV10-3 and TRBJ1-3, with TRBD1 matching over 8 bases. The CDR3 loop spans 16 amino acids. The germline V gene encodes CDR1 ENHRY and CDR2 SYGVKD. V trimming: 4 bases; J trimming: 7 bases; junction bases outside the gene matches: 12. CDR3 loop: CAISGQGQAVGNTIYF. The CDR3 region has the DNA TGTGCCATCAGTGGACAGGGACAGGCGGTGGGGAACACCATATATTTT.

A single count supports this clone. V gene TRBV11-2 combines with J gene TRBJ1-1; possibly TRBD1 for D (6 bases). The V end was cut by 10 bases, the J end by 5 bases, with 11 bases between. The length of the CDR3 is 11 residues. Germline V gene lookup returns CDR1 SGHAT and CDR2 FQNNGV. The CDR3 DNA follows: TGTGCCACCGGGGGGCAGACTGAAGCTTTCTTT. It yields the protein CATGGQTEAFF. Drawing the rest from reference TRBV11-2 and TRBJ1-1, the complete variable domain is EAGVAQSPRYKIIEKRQSVAFWCNPISGHATLYWYQQILGQGPKLLIQFQNNGVVDDSQLPKDRFSAERLKGVDSTLKIQPAKLEDSAVYLCATGGQTEAFFGQGTRLTVV.

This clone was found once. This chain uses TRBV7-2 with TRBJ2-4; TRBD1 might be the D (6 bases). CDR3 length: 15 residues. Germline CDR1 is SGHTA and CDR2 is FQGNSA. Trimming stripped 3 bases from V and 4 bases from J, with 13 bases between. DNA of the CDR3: TGTGCCAGCAGCTTCATAGCAGGGGAAAAAAACATTCAGTACTTC. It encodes CASSFIAGEKNIQYF.

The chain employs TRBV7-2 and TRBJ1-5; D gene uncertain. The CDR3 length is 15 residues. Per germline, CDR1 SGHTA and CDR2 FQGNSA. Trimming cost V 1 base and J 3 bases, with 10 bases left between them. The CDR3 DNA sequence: TGTGCCAGCAGCTTAGTTCCAGGCGTCAATCAGCCCCAGCATTTT. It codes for CASSLVPGVNQPQHF.

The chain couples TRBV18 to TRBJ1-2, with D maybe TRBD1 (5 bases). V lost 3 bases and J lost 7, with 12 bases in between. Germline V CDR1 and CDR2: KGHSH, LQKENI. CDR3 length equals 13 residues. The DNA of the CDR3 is TGTGCCAGCTCACCCCCGGGACTCCTTGGCTACACCTTC. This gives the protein CASSPPGLLGYTF. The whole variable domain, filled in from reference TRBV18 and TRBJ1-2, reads NAGVMQNPRHLVRRRGQEARLRCSPMKGHSHVYWYRQLPEEGLKFMVYLQKENIIDESGMPKERFSAEFPKEGPSILRIQQVVRGDSAAYFCASSPPGLLGYTFGSGTRLTVV.

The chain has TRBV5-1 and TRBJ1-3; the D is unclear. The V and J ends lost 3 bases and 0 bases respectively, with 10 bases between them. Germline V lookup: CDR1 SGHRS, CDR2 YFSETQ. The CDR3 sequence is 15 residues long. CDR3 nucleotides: TGCGCCAGCAGCTCGGCAGGTGCCTCTGGAAACACCATATATTTT. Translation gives CASSSAGASGNTIYF.

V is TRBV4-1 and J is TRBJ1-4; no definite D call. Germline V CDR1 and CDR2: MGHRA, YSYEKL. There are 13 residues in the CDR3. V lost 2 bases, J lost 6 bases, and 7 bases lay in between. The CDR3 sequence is CASSQWRYEKLFF. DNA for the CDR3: TGCGCCAGCAGCCAATGGAGGTATGAAAAACTGTTTTTT.

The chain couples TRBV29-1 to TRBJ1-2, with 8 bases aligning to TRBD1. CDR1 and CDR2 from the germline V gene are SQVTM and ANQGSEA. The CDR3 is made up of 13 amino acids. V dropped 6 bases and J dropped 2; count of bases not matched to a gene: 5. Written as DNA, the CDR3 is TGCAGCGTCCCACAGGGGGGCAACTATGGCTACACCTTC. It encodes CSVPQGGNYGYTF. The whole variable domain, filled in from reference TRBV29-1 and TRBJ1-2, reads SAVISQKPSRDICQRGTSLTIQCQVDSQVTMMFWYRQQPGQSLTLIATANQGSEATYESGFVIDKFPISRPNLTFSTLTVSNMSPEDSSIYLCSVPQGGNYGYTFGSGTRLTVV.